The 23 T cell receptor beta chains presented below share a single source sample, sequenced in a study of a mutant IDH1 vaccine in newly diagnosed glioma (dated by TCRdb to the early 2020s). These receptors' antigens are unknown. Libraries came from the immunoSEQ multiplex PCR assay. TCRdb mirrors the immuneACCESS table, restricted to in-frame sequences. Some clones are absent from its copies; in checked studies, under half trace to an unresolved V gene, and the reason for the others is unknown. The sample table lists fewer than 45,000 clones, under 90% of them with a count of one. The ten top clones hold roughly 4.5% of the sample. In light of the paper, this sample's time point label describes: week 35, safety follow-up. Each vaccine dose was 300 ug of a 20-mer mutant IDH1 peptide in Montanide, given subcutaneously with topical imiquimod. Specimen: PBMCs, collected from a glioma patient whose treatment included an IDH1 peptide vaccine. The receptors were gathered from a woman between 40 and 50 years old with glioma. Some clones in this sample may be carry-over from other donors' samples.

V and J are TRBV4-3 and TRBJ1-3; tentative D call: TRBD1 (5 bases). Trimming pared 0 bases from V and 0 bases from J, leaving 6 bases between. This CDR3 contains 15 residues. Germline V gene sequence: CDR1 LGHNA, CDR2 YSLEER. CDR3 protein: CASSQDRASGNTIYF. DNA for the CDR3: TGCGCCAGCAGCCAAGACAGGGCCTCTGGAAACACCATATATTTT.

This chain uses TRBV6-4 with TRBJ2-2; 8 positions agree with TRBD2. CDR3 length: 15 residues. Germline CDR1 and CDR2: MRHNA and SNTAGT. V lost 4 bases, J lost 4 bases, and 5 bases stayed unmatched. The CDR3 DNA reads TGTGCCAGCAGTGGGTCTGCGGGGGGCACCGGGGAGCTGTTTTTT. This codes for CASSGSAGGTGELFF.

The chain carries TRBV20-1 and TRBJ2-7; D gene uncertain. Germline-derived CDR1 and CDR2 are DFQATT and SNEGSKA (reference sequence). This CDR3 is built from 11 residues. V was trimmed by 4 bases and J by 3 bases, leaving 7 bases between them. The CDR3 nucleotides read TGCAGTGCTACAACCAACTACGAGCAGTACTTC. Translated: CSATTNYEQYF.

The chain employs TRBV11-2 and TRBJ1-1; 7 bases fit TRBD1. The CDR3 extends over 13 amino acids. After removal of 0 bases from V and 7 bases from J, the junction contained 2 bases not matched to a gene. CDR1 is SGHAT, CDR2 FQNNGV, per germline. The CDR3 loop is CASSLEQGFEAFF. CDR3 sequence (DNA): TGTGCCAGCAGCTTAGAACAGGGGTTTGAAGCTTTCTTT. The full variable domain, its missing parts supplied by reference TRBV11-2 and TRBJ1-1, is EAGVAQSPRYKIIEKRQSVAFWCNPISGHATLYWYQQILGQGPKLLIQFQNNGVVDDSQLPKDRFSAERLKGVDSTLKIQPAKLEDSAVYLCASSLEQGFEAFFGQGTRLTVV.

V usage is TRBV5-6 and J usage is TRBJ1-1, with unresolved D. The V end lost 5 bases, the J end lost 1 base, and 3 bases lay between the germline ends. The CDR3 consists of 11 residues. The V gene's germline CDR1 is SGHDT and CDR2 YYEEEE. The CDR3 spells CASSGNTEAFF. In DNA, the CDR3 is TGTGCCAGCAGTGGGAACACTGAAGCTTTCTTT.

This sequence joins TRBV6-1 and TRBJ2-2, with D uncertain. The CDR3 is made up of 14 amino acids. Germline lookup yields CDR1 MNHNS and CDR2 SASEGT. Between the trimmed V and J ends, which lost 6 bases and 7 bases, there was a span of 15 bases. The CDR3 DNA reads TGTGCCAGCAGCTTAAACAAGTTGGGCGGGGAGCTGTTTTTT. Translation gives CASSLNKLGGELFF.

J is TRBJ1-5 and V is TRBV15; 7 bases align to TRBD1. The CDR3 is made up of 16 amino acids. Unmatched junction bases numbered 4, after V lost 1 base and J lost 1 base. The germline V gene has CDR1 LNHNV and CDR2 YYDKDF (reference sequence). CDR3 in amino acids: CATSRGGGESNQPQHF. The CDR3 DNA follows: TGTGCCACCAGCAGAGGAGGGGGCGAGAGCAATCAGCCCCAGCATTTT. The complete variable domain, with remaining parts taken from reference TRBV15 and TRBJ1-5, reads DAMVIQNPRYQVTQFGKPVTLSCSQTLNHNVMYWYQQKSSQAPKLLFHYYDKDFNNEADTPDNFQSRRPNTSFCFLDIRSPGLGDTAMYLCATSRGGGESNQPQHFGDGTRLSIL.

This chain uses TRBV4-3 with TRBJ1-2; TRBD1 is a possible D gene (6 bases). In germline, CDR1 is LGHNA, CDR2 YSLEER. The CDR3 covers 15 residues. Deletions cut 1 base from V and 6 bases from J, with 15 bases between. The CDR3 region is CASSQAVGGFNGYTF. CDR3 in DNA: TGCGCCAGCAGCCAAGCGGTGGGGGGCTTCAATGGCTACACCTTC.

The chain couples TRBV11-2 to TRBJ1-5; D is undetermined. V shed 5 bases and J shed 1 base, with 12 bases lying between them. The germline V gene encodes CDR1 SGHAT and CDR2 FQNNGV. The CDR3 runs 15 residues. The CDR3 DNA reads TGTGCCAGCAGCCCCACCGGTGGGAGCAATCAGCCCCAGCATTTT. Residues: CASSPTGGSNQPQHF.

The V and J genes are TRBV5-1 and TRBJ2-1; 8 positions agree with TRBD1. Germline V gene data show CDR1 as SGHRS and CDR2 as YFSETQ. Losses at the gene ends were 4 bases for V and 6 bases for J; bases not matched to a gene: 3. The CDR3 covers 13 residues. CDR3 amino acids: CASSLGQGNEQFF. CDR3 DNA sequence: TGCGCCAGCAGCCTCGGACAGGGCAATGAGCAGTTCTTC. Together with reference TRBV5-1 and TRBJ2-1, the CDR3 gives the full variable domain: KAGVTQTPRYLIKTRGQQVTLSCSPISGHRSVSWYQQTPGQGLQFLFEYFSETQRNKGNFPGRFSGRQFSNSRSEMNVSTLELGDSALYLCASSLGQGNEQFFGPGTRLTVL.

The chain is built from TRBV2 and TRBJ1-6, with no clear D. Germline V gene data show CDR1 as SNHLY and CDR2 as FYNNEI. The length of the CDR3 is 17 residues. Trimming shortened V by 1 base and J by 1 base, and 11 bases separated the two germline ends. Written as DNA, the CDR3 is TGTGCCAGCAGTGAAGAATCAAGGCGTTCCTATAATTCACCCCTCCACTTT. Protein: CASSEESRRSYNSPLHF. The full variable domain, its missing parts supplied by reference TRBV2 and TRBJ1-6, is EPEVTQTPSHQVTQMGQEVILRCVPISNHLYFYWYRQILGQKVEFLVSFYNNEISEKSEIFDDQFSVERPDGSNFTLKIRSTKLEDSAMYFCASSEESRRSYNSPLHFGNGTRLTVT.

This rearrangement joins TRBV6-5 to TRBJ2-2, with D possibly being TRBD1 (6 bases). The germline CDR1 and CDR2 sequences are MNHEY and SVGAGI. This CDR3 contains 14 residues. The V end was cut by 2 bases, the J end by 9 bases, with 13 bases between. The CDR3 nucleotides read TGTGCCAGCAGTTACCGGGCAGGGGTCAGGGAGCTGTTTTTT. Translated, it gives CASSYRAGVRELFF.

This clone was counted only a few times. The chain couples TRBV10-3 to TRBJ2-5, with a weak D call TRBD1 (5 bases). The CDR3 sequence is 14 residues long. Germline assignment: CDR1 ENHRY and CDR2 SYGVKD. V lost 2 bases and J lost 9, with 16 bases in between. The CDR3 reads CAISESFGEGAQYF. The CDR3 DNA reads TGTGCCATCAGTGAGAGTTTTGGGGAAGGGGCCCAGTACTTC.

The gene calls are TRBV6-1 and TRBJ1-3, with D perhaps TRBD1 (5 bases). The CDR3 runs 14 residues. V was shortened by 4 bases and J by 6 bases, with 13 bases between the two germline ends. Per germline, CDR1 MNHNS and CDR2 SASEGT. The CDR3 nucleotides read TGTGCCAGCAGTGTAGCGGGACTGGTAAACACCATATATTTT. Residues: CASSVAGLVNTIYF.

In this sample, this clone turned up a few times. V gene TRBV15 combines with J gene TRBJ2-2; D is possibly TRBD1 or TRBD2 (5 bases each). CDR3 size: 13 residues. Germline V gives CDR1 LNHNV, CDR2 YYDKDF (reference sequence). V was clipped by 8 bases and J by 5 bases, with 12 bases between them. CDR3 DNA: TGTGCCACCGCCGTCGGGGCTACCGGGGAGCTGTTTTTT. Encoded protein: CATAVGATGELFF. The full variable domain, in which reference TRBV15 and TRBJ2-2 provide the parts outside the CDR3, is DAMVIQNPRYQVTQFGKPVTLSCSQTLNHNVMYWYQQKSSQAPKLLFHYYDKDFNNEADTPDNFQSRRPNTSFCFLDIRSPGLGDTAMYLCATAVGATGELFFGEGSRLTVL.

The chain couples TRBV19 to TRBJ1-5, with TRBD1 as a possible D gene (6 bases). The V and J ends lost 4 bases and 9 bases respectively, with 13 bases between them. The CDR3 is 13 residues long. Germline assignment: CDR1 LNHDA and CDR2 SQIVND (reference sequence). DNA for the CDR3: TGTGCCAGTAGTAGGGGGGCCTCGGGGCCCCAGCATTTT. This codes for CASSRGASGPQHF.

The V call is TRBV5-4, the J call TRBJ2-7; 9 positions agree with TRBD1. Per the germline V gene, CDR1 is SGHNT and CDR2 is YYREEE (reference sequence). The trim removed 6 bases at V and 3 bases at J, leaving 7 bases unmatched. CDR3 size: 14 residues. The CDR3 DNA follows: TGTGCCAGCACCCCGGGACAGGGAGGCTACGAGCAGTACTTC. Amino acids: CASTPGQGGYEQYF.

The J gene is TRBJ1-2, the V gene TRBV6-6; the match to TRBD1 covers 9 bases. Trimming removed 6 bases from V and 5 bases from J; junction bases left unmatched: 10. CDR3 length: 15 residues. The germline V gene has CDR1 MNHNY and CDR2 SVGAGI (reference sequence). CDR3 in DNA: TGTGCCAGCAGCCACTTTACAGGGGGCAGTTATGGCTACACCTTC. Amino acids: CASSHFTGGSYGYTF.

The rearrangement joins TRBV6-5 to TRBJ2-7, with 9 positions matching TRBD1. After removal of 5 bases from V and 0 bases from J, the junction contained 5 bases not matched to a gene. Per the germline V gene, CDR1 is MNHEY and CDR2 is SVGAGI. The CDR3 has 15 residues. The CDR3 DNA reads as TGTGCCAGCAGTCGGGACAGGGTAAGCTCCTACGAGCAGTACTTC. It is translated as CASSRDRVSSYEQYF.

This chain uses TRBV29-1 with TRBJ1-4; D is unclear. Trimming pared 5 bases from V and 6 bases from J, leaving 16 bases between. In germline, CDR1 is SQVTM, CDR2 ANQGSEA. This CDR3 has 14 residues. In DNA, the CDR3 is TGCAGCGTTTTGCCCGGGGAGGAGGATGAAAAACTGTTTTTT. Residues: CSVLPGEEDEKLFF. Supplemented by reference TRBV29-1 and TRBJ1-4, the full variable domain reads SAVISQKPSRDICQRGTSLTIQCQVDSQVTMMFWYRQQPGQSLTLIATANQGSEATYESGFVIDKFPISRPNLTFSTLTVSNMSPEDSSIYLCSVLPGEEDEKLFFGSGTQLSVL.

The chain joins TRBV10-3 to TRBJ1-1, with D tentatively TRBD1 (6 bases). Germline values: CDR1 ENHRY, CDR2 SYGVKD. The CDR3 length is 14 residues. V lost 6 bases and J lost 1, with 12 bases in between. CDR3 amino acids: CAISYTGSNTEAFF. The CDR3 DNA follows: TGTGCCATCAGCTACACAGGGTCGAACACTGAAGCTTTCTTT.

V and J are TRBV5-1 and TRBJ1-2, with no clear D. The V and J ends lost 6 bases and 8 bases respectively, with 11 bases between them. CDR1 is SGHRS, CDR2 YFSETQ, per germline. The CDR3 runs 11 residues. The CDR3 coding sequence is TGCGCCAGCAAGCGCGAGGGCGGCTACACCTTC. As protein: CASKREGGYTF.

The chain carries TRBV4-2 and TRBJ2-1; tentatively, D is TRBD1 or TRBD2 (5 bases each). Trimming shortened V by 4 bases and J by 10 bases, and 11 bases separated the two germline ends. Germline V CDR1 and CDR2: LGHNA, YNFKEQ. This CDR3 is built from 12 residues. CDR3 loop: CASSRGRREQFF. The CDR3 bases are TGTGCCAGCAGCCGGGGACGACGGGAGCAGTTCTTC.